A single TCR beta chain is shown here with its context. This entry belongs to a study of blood T cell repertoires in COVID-19. Assay used: immunoSEQ multiplex PCR; TCRdb lists only in-frame clones, some missing. The table lists under 250,000 clones, roughly nine tenths of them singletons, with around 3% in the top ten. From germline, CDR1 is SGHNT and CDR2 YYREEE (reference sequence). The J segment lost 5 bases and the V segment lost 4 bases, leaving 9 bases of the junction unmatched. The CDR3 runs 16 residues. The material sequenced was peripheral blood. The receptor was isolated from a man aged 18 to 30 with active or convalescent COVID-19. The V gene is TRBV5-4, the J gene TRBJ1-6, with 7 bases that match TRBD1. The CDR3 protein is CASSGGRDSDNSPLHF. Here the CDR3 DNA reads TGTGCCAGCAGCGGGGGCCGGGACAGCGATAATTCACCCCTCCACTTT.